A selection of T cell receptor beta chains follows, all from one sample in a study of shared clonotypes between healthy human individuals. Profiling relied on immunoSEQ multiplex PCR, and the TCRdb table lists in-frame clones only, not all of them. The table records roughly 1.4 million clones, around 98.5% of them present only once. Material for sequencing was naive CD4+ T cells sorted from blood. All receptors derive from a man between 25 and 39 years old in good health. CDR3s include the opening cysteine and the closing phenylalanine or tryptophan. A D gene is named only where the DNA matches it firmly. Rows give clone size only sometimes, using once, few, many, or a class for an expanded clone.

D gene	V gene	clone size	J gene	CDR3 protein	CDR3 DNA
.	TRBV27	once	TRBJ1-1	CASTFNEHTEAFF	TGTGCCAGCACCTTTAACGAACACACTGAAGCTTTCTTT
.	TRBV1	once	TRBJ2-7	CTSSQRGPGSYEQYF	TGCACCAGCAGCCAACGTGGACCCGGCTCCTACGAGCAGTACTTC
.	TRBV30	.	TRBJ2-3	CASYFFDTQYF	TGTGCCTCCTACTTCTTTGATACGCAGTATTTT
TRBD2	TRBV7-2	.	TRBJ2-7	CASSLAGRRGEQYF	TGTGCCAGCAGCTTAGCCGGGAGGCGGGGCGAGCAGTACTTC
TRBD1	TRBV11-2	.	TRBJ1-1	CASIHTGQGNTEAFF	TGTGCCAGCATCCATACCGGACAGGGGAACACTGAAGCTTTCTTT
.	TRBV7-2	.	TRBJ2-7	CASSLLTEQYF	TGTGCCAGCAGCTTACTGACCGAGCAGTACTTC
.	TRBV9	.	TRBJ2-3	CASSAPRGTTDTQYF	TGTGCCAGCAGCGCCCCCCGAGGGACCACAGATACGCAGTATTTT
.	TRBV7-8	.	TRBJ1-1	CASSLIEGPNTEAFF	TGTGCCAGCAGCTTAATAGAGGGACCGAACACTGAAGCTTTCTTT
.	TRBV5-1	.	TRBJ2-3	CASSLWWGTSTDTQYF	TGCGCCAGCAGCTTGTGGTGGGGGACTAGCACAGATACGCAGTATTTT
.	TRBV27	once	TRBJ2-2	CASSFGQISTGELFF	TGTGCCAGCAGTTTTGGACAGATATCGACCGGGGAGCTGTTTTTT
.	TRBV11-3	.	TRBJ2-1	CASSLEGGRAEQFF	TGTGCCAGCAGCTTAGAGGGGGGACGCGCTGAGCAGTTCTTC
.	TRBV28	.	TRBJ1-2	CASSFILGYGYTF	TGTGCCAGCAGTTTTATTTTAGGATATGGCTACACCTTC
.	TRBV2	.	TRBJ2-1	CASSDVLPMEQQFF	TGTGCCAGCAGTGACGTCTTGCCGATGGAACAACAGTTCTTC
.	TRBV19	.	TRBJ2-5	CASSTIPGNRETQYF	TGTGCCAGTAGTACTATCCCGGGGAATCGCGAGACCCAGTACTTC
.	TRBV5-1	.	TRBJ2-7	CASSLGGFSYEQYF	TGCGCCAGCAGCTTGGGGGGTTTTTCCTACGAGCAGTACTTC
TRBD2	TRBV28	.	TRBJ2-3	CASNSIAGGADTQYF	TGTGCCAGCAACTCCATAGCGGGAGGGGCAGATACGCAGTATTTT
.	TRBV6-5	.	TRBJ1-3	CASSSWTDSGNTIYF	TGTGCCAGCAGTTCCTGGACAGACTCTGGAAACACCATATATTTT
TRBD2	TRBV27	.	TRBJ2-1	CASSYHPIRTSGYNEQFF	TGTGCCAGCAGTTACCACCCGATACGGACTAGCGGCTACAATGAGCAGTTCTTC
TRBD2	TRBV19	.	TRBJ2-1	CASSISSGSTHEQFF	TGTGCCAGTAGTATCTCTAGCGGGAGTACTCATGAGCAGTTCTTC
.	TRBV6-1	.	TRBJ2-1	CASSEGGQRGFYNEQFF	TGTGCCAGCAGTGAAGGCGGGCAGAGGGGTTTCTACAATGAGCAGTTCTTC
.	TRBV5-5	.	TRBJ2-7	CASSLGLTYEQYF	TGTGCCAGCAGCTTGGGGTTAACCTACGAGCAGTACTTC
.	TRBV5-1	.	TRBJ2-3	CASNLWGPSTDTQYF	TGCGCCAGCAACCTGTGGGGGCCGAGCACAGATACGCAGTATTTT
.	TRBV5-4	once	TRBJ1-4	CASSLGGAANEKLFF	TGTGCCAGCAGCTTGGGTGGCGCAGCTAATGAAAAACTGTTTTTT
TRBD1	TRBV18	.	TRBJ1-1	CASLRDRANEAFF	TGTGCCAGCCTCCGGGACAGGGCCAATGAAGCTTTCTTT
TRBD1	TRBV5-1	.	TRBJ2-7	CASSFQDRVSYEQYF	TGCGCCAGCAGCTTTCAGGACAGGGTTTCCTACGAGCAGTACTTC
.	TRBV6-1	once	TRBJ1-2	CASRKAGDRFYGYTF	TGTGCCAGCAGGAAAGCGGGCGACAGATTCTATGGCTACACCTTC
.	TRBV4-3	.	TRBJ2-1	CASSQGWNLAPWHNEQFF	TGCGCCAGCAGCCAAGGATGGAATCTCGCTCCCTGGCACAATGAGCAGTTCTTC
.	TRBV7-3	.	TRBJ2-1	CASSLTWGKSSNEQFF	TGTGCCAGCAGCTTAACGTGGGGGAAATCCTCCAATGAGCAGTTCTTC
TRBD2	TRBV5-1	once	TRBJ2-3	CASSLGRLAGAADTQYF	TGCGCCAGCAGCTTGGGTCGGCTAGCGGGAGCAGCCGATACGCAGTATTTT
.	TRBV4-3	once	TRBJ2-7	CASSQGGRYEQYF	TGCGCCAGCAGCCAAGGGGGCCGATACGAGCAGTACTTC
.	TRBV7-9	.	TRBJ1-2	CASSWTANYGYTF	TGTGCCAGCAGCTGGACCGCTAACTATGGCTACACCTTC
TRBD2	TRBV9	.	TRBJ2-7	CASSVVAGVGEQYF	TGTGCCAGCAGCGTAGTGGCGGGAGTGGGCGAGCAGTACTTC
.	TRBV5-4	.	TRBJ1-1	CASSLAPDSLGTEAFF	TGTGCCAGCAGCTTGGCCCCGGATTCCTTAGGCACTGAAGCTTTCTTT
.	TRBV21-1	.	TRBJ1-5	CASSNRERDQPQHF	TGTGCCAGCAGCAACCGGGAGAGGGATCAGCCCCAGCATTTT
TRBD2	TRBV28	.	TRBJ2-7	CASISAGRETEQYF	TGTGCCAGCATCTCGGCAGGGCGGGAGACGGAGCAGTACTTC
.	TRBV4-3	few	TRBJ2-5	CASSQVRSGVQETQYF	TGCGCCAGCAGCCAAGTGCGTAGCGGAGTACAAGAGACCCAGTACTTC
.	TRBV6-6	.	TRBJ2-7	CAPKAGLDRSYEQYF	TGTGCCCCCAAGGCCGGACTCGATAGGTCCTACGAGCAGTACTTC
TRBD2	TRBV7-2	.	TRBJ2-1	CASSLPPSGRGSSYNEQFF	TGTGCCAGCAGCTTACCCCCCAGCGGGAGGGGAAGCTCCTACAATGAGCAGTTCTTC
.	TRBV7-2	.	TRBJ1-5	CASSLRVGSNQPQHF	TGTGCCAGCAGCTTAAGGGTGGGAAGCAATCAGCCCCAGCATTTT
TRBD1	TRBV13	.	TRBJ2-7	CASSLRQGPYEQYF	TGTGCCAGCAGCCTAAGACAGGGTCCCTACGAGCAGTACTTC
.	TRBV28	.	TRBJ1-5	CASGQYRESNQPQHF	TGTGCCAGCGGGCAATACAGGGAAAGCAATCAGCCCCAGCATTTT
.	TRBV10-3	.	TRBJ1-1	CAISESRENTEAFF	TGTGCCATCAGTGAGTCTAGAGAGAACACTGAAGCTTTCTTT
TRBD1	TRBV27	.	TRBJ2-7	CASSETGTGTYEQYF	TGTGCCAGCAGTGAAACCGGGACAGGCACCTACGAGCAGTACTTC
TRBD1	TRBV18	.	TRBJ1-2	CASSPLAGTGDGYTF	TGTGCCAGCTCACCGCTTGCTGGGACAGGGGATGGCTACACCTTC